This T cell receptor beta chain was sequenced for a study of shared clonotypes between healthy human individuals. Study-wide background: Donors consisted of a couple of women and a few men between 18 and 49.

TCRdb's table, derived via immunoSEQ multiplex PCR, lists solely in-frame clones and lacks some. The sample has over a million clones; approximately 78% are singletons. This CDR3 contains 15 residues. Worth noting for this clone: The antigen remains unidentified.

Points from the study as a whole: The naive CD4 repertoires of several donors were compared, and approximately 4.5% of clonotypes were shared.

This sequence joins TRBV21-1 and TRBJ2-2; the table's D call of TRBD2 was not tested on the DNA. TRBV21-1 is annotated as a pseudogene. The receptor's source is a man aged 18 to 30 in good health. Some clones in this sample may be carry-over from other donors' samples. The specimen sequenced was memory CD4+ T cells from PBMCs. Subset meaning: CD45RA-negative fraction. CDR3 DNA: TGTGCCAGCAGCAAGCAGACGGAGTACACCGGGGAGCTGTTTTTT. Amino acids: CASSKQTEYTGELFF.